The 24 T cell receptor beta chains below all came from one sample that was sequenced in a study of blood T cell repertoires in COVID-19. TCRdb keeps only in-frame clones here, not all; method: immunoSEQ multiplex PCR. The data hold 300,000 to 350,000 clones, with over 70% observed a single time. The source material was peripheral blood. These receptors all come from a woman between 45 and 60 years old with COVID-19, enrolled during active disease.

The chain links TRBV21-1 to TRBJ1-3; the table's D call, TRBD1, was not checked against the DNA. TRBV21-1 is a known pseudogene. This CDR3 has 15 residues. For the CDR3, the DNA is TGTGCCAGCAGCAAAGAGCGGACAGTCAGAAACACCATATATTTT. Its translation: CASSKERTVRNTIYF.

The chain has TRBV9 and TRBJ1-2, with D maybe TRBD1 (6 bases). This CDR3 contains 14 residues. V dropped 0 bases and J dropped 8 bases, with 14 bases sitting between them. Germline CDR1 and CDR2: SGDLS and YYNGEE. In nucleotides, the CDR3 is TGTGCCAGCAGCGTAGCCCCGTCAGGGACAGGCTACACCTTC. Protein: CASSVAPSGTGYTF.

The gene calls are TRBV5-1 and TRBJ1-6; D perhaps matches TRBD1 (6 bases). The CDR3 is 16 amino acids. Trimming left V 3 bases short and J 6 bases short, with 16 bases between. The germline CDR1 and CDR2 sequences are SGHRS and YFSETQ. CDR3 coding DNA: TGCGCCAGCAGCTGGACCTCCGGACAGATTAATTCACCCCTCCACTTT. Protein sequence: CASSWTSGQINSPLHF.

This rearrangement joins TRBV6-5 to TRBJ2-3; TRBD1 matches at 9 bases. The CDR3 extends over 14 amino acids. Germline values: CDR1 MNHEY, CDR2 SVGAGI. The V and J ends lost 4 bases and 3 bases, in that order; junction bases with no gene match: 2. The CDR3, as DNA: TGTGCCAGCAGTTCGGGACAGGGAACAGATACGCAGTATTTT. It specifies CASSSGQGTDTQYF.

The V call is TRBV6-6, the J call TRBJ2-7, with TRBD1 matching over 7 bases. The CDR3 sequence is 14 residues long. The V gene end was trimmed by 6 bases and the J gene end by 6 bases; junction bases not matched to a gene: 11. Germline V gene data show CDR1 as MNHNY and CDR2 as SVGAGI (reference sequence). In DNA form, the CDR3 reads TGTGCCAGCAGCACAGGGGTTAGGCGGGTCGAGCAGTACTTC. Translated: CASSTGVRRVEQYF.

The rearrangement uses TRBV18 and TRBJ2-1, with D perhaps TRBD2 (5 bases). This CDR3 comprises 14 residues. The germline CDR1 and CDR2 sequences are KGHSH and LQKENI. Between the trimmed V and J ends, which lost 0 bases and 6 bases, there was a span of 9 bases. CDR3 residues: CASSPPRLTNEQFF. DNA of the CDR3: TGTGCCAGCTCACCACCCAGACTAACCAATGAGCAGTTCTTC.

V usage is TRBV14 and J usage is TRBJ2-7; 10 bases align to TRBD1. The CDR3 totals 17 residues. V lost 4 bases to trimming and J lost 3 bases; unmatched junction nucleotides: 12. Germline V lookup: CDR1 SGHDN, CDR2 FVKESK. The CDR3 protein is CASSPHGGQGSLYEQYF. The CDR3 DNA is TGTGCCAGCAGCCCGCATGGGGGACAGGGGTCACTCTACGAGCAGTACTTC.

The J gene is TRBJ2-4, the V gene TRBV11-2; D is possibly TRBD2 (5 bases). Germline lookup yields CDR1 SGHAT and CDR2 FQNNGV. The CDR3 loop spans 15 amino acids. V shed 2 bases and J shed 7 bases, with 15 bases lying between them. CDR3: CASSLLRTDSNIQYF. Here the CDR3 DNA reads TGTGCCAGCAGCTTACTACGGACTGATAGTAACATTCAGTACTTC.

The chain combines TRBV10-3 with TRBJ1-1; D possibly corresponds to TRBD1 (5 bases). CDR1 is ENHRY, CDR2 SYGVKD, per germline. V was cut by 3 bases and J by 1 base, with 15 bases left in between. The CDR3 is 16 amino acids. This CDR3 reads CAISDPGGERNTEAFF. In DNA, the CDR3 is TGTGCCATCAGTGATCCAGGAGGGGAAAGGAACACTGAAGCTTTCTTT.

The chain combines TRBV9 with TRBJ2-7, with 7 positions matching TRBD1. The CDR3 has 18 amino acids. The V and J ends lost 4 bases and 0 bases, in that order; junction bases with no gene match: 16. Germline loops: CDR1 SGDLS, CDR2 YYNGEE. This chain's CDR3 is CASSSHPPAPGGSYEQYF. CDR3 DNA: TGTGCCAGCAGCTCCCACCCCCCGGCCCCAGGGGGCTCCTACGAGCAGTACTTC.

The chain combines TRBV7-9 with TRBJ1-1; 7 bases are a match to TRBD1. CDR3 length equals 14 residues. The V and J ends lost 10 bases and 3 bases, in that order; junction bases with no gene match: 11. CDR1 and CDR2 (germline): SEHNR, FQNEAQ (reference sequence). The DNA of the CDR3 is TGTGCCACCTCAAGGACAGGTGGGGACACTGAAGCTTTCTTT. This gives the protein CATSRTGGDTEAFF.

The rearrangement links TRBV5-1 to TRBJ2-7; 7 nucleotides line up with TRBD2. From germline, CDR1 is SGHRS and CDR2 YFSETQ. The CDR3 runs to 13 residues. V gave up 3 bases and J gave up 3 bases; unmatched junction bases: 3. CDR3 coding DNA: TGCGCCAGCAGCTCAAGGACTAGCTACGAGCAGTACTTC. The encoded protein is CASSSRTSYEQYF. Using reference TRBV5-1 and TRBJ2-7 for the parts outside the CDR3, the full variable domain is KAGVTQTPRYLIKTRGQQVTLSCSPISGHRSVSWYQQTPGQGLQFLFEYFSETQRNKGNFPGRFSGRQFSNSRSEMNVSTLELGDSALYLCASSSRTSYEQYFGPGTRLTVT.

The V and J genes are TRBV6-5 and TRBJ2-2; maybe TRBD1 (6 bases). This CDR3 spans 15 amino acids. CDR1 and CDR2 from the germline V gene are MNHEY and SVGAGI. V was trimmed by 0 bases and J by 5 bases, leaving 10 bases between them. The CDR3 DNA sequence: TGTGCCAGCAGTTACTCCCTACAGGGTACCGGGGAGCTGTTTTTT. It specifies CASSYSLQGTGELFF.

This chain uses TRBV19 with TRBJ2-3; D perhaps matches TRBD1 (5 bases). The CDR3 runs to 15 residues. Germline V lookup: CDR1 LNHDA, CDR2 SQIVND (reference sequence). Deletions cut 3 bases from V and 4 bases from J, with 14 bases between. CDR3 loop: CASSMWPTDSDTQYF. The CDR3 DNA reads as TGTGCCAGTAGTATGTGGCCGACAGACTCAGATACGCAGTATTTT.

The chain recombines TRBV13 with TRBJ2-7, with D possibly TRBD2 on 5 matching bases. The CDR3 runs 14 residues. The V gene's germline CDR1 is PRHDT and CDR2 FYEKMQ (reference sequence). V lost 3 bases, J lost 1 base, and 10 bases lay in between. The DNA of the CDR3 is TGTGCCAGCAGCTTCGGGGAAAGGTCCTACGAGCAGTACTTC. Translated, it gives CASSFGERSYEQYF.

The V gene is TRBV6-5, the J gene TRBJ2-7, with 9 bases that match TRBD2. Germline trimming cut 2 bases from V and 2 bases from J; bases unmatched to any gene: 4. CDR3 length equals 15 residues. Germline-derived CDR1 and CDR2 are MNHEY and SVGAGI. CDR3 DNA: TGTGCCAGCAGTTACGAGGCGGGAGGGGCCTACGAGCAGTACTTC. Protein: CASSYEAGGAYEQYF.

The rearrangement uses TRBV5-6 and TRBJ2-5; the D is unclear. Germline assignment: CDR1 SGHDT and CDR2 YYEEEE. V shed 0 bases and J shed 5 bases, with 5 bases lying between them. This CDR3 has 12 amino acids. The CDR3 loop is CASSLVHETQYF. In nucleotides, the CDR3 is TGTGCCAGCAGCTTGGTCCATGAGACCCAGTACTTC.

This chain connects TRBV7-8 to TRBJ1-3; 7 positions agree with TRBD1. With V trimmed by 4 bases and J by 0 bases, 3 bases remained unmatched. CDR3 size: 15 residues. CDR1 is SGHVS and CDR2 is FQNEAQ in the germline V gene. CDR3 in DNA: TGTGCCAGCAGCTCAGGACAGGTCTCTGGAAACACCATATATTTT. This sequence encodes CASSSGQVSGNTIYF.

The CDR3 sequence: CASSPRGGRDEKLFF. Here the CDR3 DNA reads TGTGCCAGCTCACCCCGAGGGGGCAGAGATGAAAAACTGTTTTTT. J is TRBJ1-4 and V is TRBV18; 7 bases fit TRBD1. CDR1 KGHSH and CDR2 LQKENI come from the germline V gene. With 3 bases clipped from V and 6 bases from J, the junction kept 7 bases outside the gene matches. The CDR3 spans 15 residues.

This CDR3 reads CASSLDRSYNEQFF. For the CDR3, the DNA is TGTGCCAGCAGCTTAGACAGGTCGTACAATGAGCAGTTCTTC. The rearrangement links TRBV7-2 to TRBJ2-1; perhaps TRBD1 as D (5 bases). V was pared by 1 base and J by 4 bases, with 8 bases between. The CDR3 has 14 amino acids. CDR1 and CDR2 from the germline V gene are SGHTA and FQGNSA.

This clone was counted at least ten times. This chain links TRBV12-5 with TRBJ2-1, with TRBD1 matching over 10 bases. Germline loops: CDR1 LGHNT, CDR2 FRNRAP. V shed 2 bases, J shed 7 bases, and the junction held 8 bases outside the gene matches. The CDR3 spans 16 residues. The CDR3 DNA is TGTGCTAGTGGTTTGCCGAGGACAGGGGGAGAAAATGAGCAGTTCTTC. Translating it yields CASGLPRTGGENEQFF.

CDR3 bases: TGTGCCAGCAGCCGGCGGAAGTTGGGTAGCTCCTACAATGAGCAGTTCTTC. The encoded protein is CASSRRKLGSSYNEQFF. V and J are TRBV3-1 (or the pseudogene TRBV3-2) and TRBJ2-1; D is uncertain. Germline values: CDR1 LGHDT, CDR2 YNNKEL (reference sequence). CDR3 length equals 17 residues. Trimming shortened V by 4 bases and J by 0 bases, and 16 bases separated the two germline ends.

The chain carries TRBV5-1 and TRBJ2-2, with D tentatively TRBD2 (6 bases). The V gene's germline CDR1 is SGHRS and CDR2 YFSETQ. The CDR3 sequence is 15 residues long. V gave up 0 bases and J gave up 6 bases, with 12 bases separating them. The CDR3 DNA reads as TGCGCCAGCAGCTTGGACGGGAGTCTGGCCGGGGAGCTGTTTTTT. This gives the protein CASSLDGSLAGELFF.

V usage is TRBV11-2 and J usage is TRBJ1-4, with TRBD1 matching over 9 bases. Per germline, CDR1 SGHAT and CDR2 FQNNGV. This CDR3 comprises 14 residues. The V segment lost 6 bases and the J segment 7 bases; nucleotides outside the gene matches: 6. The CDR3 is CASRRTGVLEKLFF. The DNA of the CDR3 is TGTGCCAGCAGGAGGACAGGGGTGCTTGAAAAACTGTTTTTT.